This TCR beta chain was documented in a study of CD8 T cells in ankylosing spondylitis. Findings and caveats of the study: Matched synovial fluid from ankylosing spondylitis patients was reported to be enriched for disease-linked clones.

The length of the CDR3 is 15 residues. The V gene end was trimmed by 3 bases and the J gene end by 2 bases; junction bases not matched to a gene: 8. The germline CDR1 and CDR2 sequences are SGDLS and YYNGEE. In this sample, this clonotype turned up many times. Its antigen is unidentified. TCRdb ran MiXCR on the 5' RACE reads and lists one entry per CDR3 protein. The table shows 8,000 to 9,000 distinct CDR3 sequences, with 3% to 5% occurring only once. Sequenced sample: blood, either unsorted or a sorted T cell fraction (not recorded which). The source is a female donor with ankylosing spondylitis or in good health (not recorded which). The rearrangement links TRBV9 to TRBJ2-7; 7 nucleotides agree with TRBD1. CDR3 coding DNA: TGTGCCAGCAGCGCGCACAGGGGTGGTACCTACGAGCAGTACTTC. Translating it yields CASSAHRGGTYEQYF.